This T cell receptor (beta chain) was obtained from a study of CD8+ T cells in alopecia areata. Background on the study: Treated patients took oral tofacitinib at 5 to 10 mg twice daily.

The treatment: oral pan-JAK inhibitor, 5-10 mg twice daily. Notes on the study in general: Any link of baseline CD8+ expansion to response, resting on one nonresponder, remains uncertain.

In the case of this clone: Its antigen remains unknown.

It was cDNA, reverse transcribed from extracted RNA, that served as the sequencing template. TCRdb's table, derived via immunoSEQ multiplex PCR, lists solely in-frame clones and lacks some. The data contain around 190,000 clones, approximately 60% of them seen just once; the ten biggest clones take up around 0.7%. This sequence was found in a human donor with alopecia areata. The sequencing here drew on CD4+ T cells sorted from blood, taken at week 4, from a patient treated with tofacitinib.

DNA for the CDR3: TGTGCCAGCTCACCAGGCGGCAGCCTCTCTGGGGCCAACGTCCTGACTTTC. Its protein is CASSPGGSLSGANVLTF. This chain joins TRBV18 and TRBJ2-6; D remains unclear. The CDR3 spans 17 residues. V lost 2 bases to trimming and J lost 0 bases, with 11 bases between them. CDR1 and CDR2 (germline): KGHSH, LQKENI.